The source of this T cell receptor beta chain is a study of identical twins. Study-wide points: Invariant MAIT and iNKT cells are populations that could partly confound zero-insertion analyses. Findings came from cross-sectional statistics, without long-term follow-up of donors.

One entry per CDR3 protein, called by TCRdb with MiXCR from the 5' RACE reads. The data hold roughly 720,000 distinct CDR3 sequences, with 15% to 20% observed a single time. Worth noting for this clonotype: The antigen is undetermined.

This CDR3 contains 16 residues. J gave up 7 bases and V 5 bases, and 13 bases lay outside the gene matches. From germline, CDR1 is MNHEY and CDR2 SVGAGI. In addition, the sample was reused for a study of T cells expressing NK-cell markers. That work contributes: Among eight sequenced donors, seven carried HCMV seropositivity while one was seronegative. The dominant NKG2C+ clonotypes represented about 1.0-7.0% of CD8+ T cells in six or seven donors.

The TCR comes from a young woman in good health. Sequencing was done on a sample of PBMCs. This chain uses TRBV6-5 with TRBJ2-1; 8 bases fit TRBD2. The CDR3 bases are TGTGCCAGCAGTCCCTCGAACGGGGGGGCCTTAAATGAGCAGTTCTTC. This gives the protein CASSPSNGGALNEQFF.